This TCR beta chain was captured in a study of T cell responses to AZD1222 COVID-19 vaccine. A remark on this clone: What it recognizes is unknown.

Study findings and constraints: Repertoire sampling was restricted to post-peak T cell response timepoints. Clonal diversity may have been underestimated, and the donors were mostly white British, with more females than males. The reported proportion of spike-specific TCRs targeting unmutated variant regions was nearly half. Vaccine-related CD4 TCRs covered spike, predominating at 160-218 and 743-854.

V lost 8 bases to trimming and J lost 8 bases, with 18 bases between them. The CDR3 is 14 residues long. Germline-derived CDR1 and CDR2 are LNHDA and SQIVND (reference sequence). Generated by immunoSEQ multiplex PCR, the TCRdb table keeps only in-frame clones and is missing some. The repertoire holds 80,000 to 85,000 clones, with 85% to 95% as singletons. The rearrangement joins TRBV19 to TRBJ1-4; the D gene is possibly TRBD1 (5 bases). This specimen was peripheral blood, taken 28 days after the second AZD1222 dose. The sequence came from an adult who received the AZD1222 COVID-19 vaccine. The CDR3 reads CASRGTHQAEKLFF. CDR3 bases: TGTGCCAGTCGAGGGACTCATCAAGCCGAAAAACTGTTTTTT.